The TCR beta chain under discussion was sequenced for a study of OX40 agonist ivuxolimab in advanced cancers. Assay used: immunoSEQ multiplex PCR; TCRdb lists only in-frame clones, some missing. The repertoire holds more than 25,000 clones, 70% to 80% seen once, with around 33% in the top ten. It was autoimmune disease history or systemic immunosuppression that excluded patients. V was shortened by 8 bases and J by 2 bases, with 10 bases between the two germline ends. CDR3 length: 13 residues. Germline V CDR1 and CDR2: MGHDK, SYGVNS. The sequence derives from an adult with an advanced solid tumor such as melanoma, head and neck, liver or kidney cancer. This material consisted of CD4+ or CD8+ T cells sorted from blood, taken in a trial of the OX40 agonist ivuxolimab. The chain links TRBV25-1 to TRBJ2-1, with D unresolved. The DNA for the CDR3 is TGTGCCAGCCAGCTAGTCGCCTACAATGAGCAGTTCTTC. This gives the protein CASQLVAYNEQFF. The entire variable domain, with the rest obtained from reference TRBV25-1 and TRBJ2-1, is as follows: EADIYQTPRYLVIGTGKKITLECSQTMGHDKMYWYQQDPGMELHLIHYSYGVNSTEKGDLSSESTVSRIRTEHFPLTLESARPSHTSQYLCASQLVAYNEQFFGPGTRLTVL.